A selection of T cell receptor beta chains follows, all from one sample in a study of lymphopenia after photon versus proton radiotherapy. Produced via immunoSEQ multiplex PCR; TCRdb's table is partial and in-frame only. This table has fewer than 50,000 clones, approximately 83% appearing once. The sequencing here drew on peripheral blood, taken from a patient treated with photon-based radiotherapy. These receptors were collected from a man aged 35 to 55 with gastric cancer. Both conserved end residues are part of each CDR3. Fields, in order: D gene, V gene, CDR3 length, clone size, J gene, CDR3 protein, CDR3 DNA. D genes are given only for firm matches. Clone size is not always given. Where it is, it says once, few, many or a class for expanded clones.

>NA|TRBV29-1|12|few|TRBJ2-3
CSAYRDTDTQYF
TGCAGCGCCTACAGGGACACAGATACGCAGTATTTT
>TRBD1|TRBV19|18|NA|TRBJ1-4
CASRGSRDRVATNEKLFF
TGTGCCAGTAGGGGGTCCCGGGACAGGGTCGCAACTAATGAAAAACTGTTTTTT
>NA|TRBV27|16|NA|TRBJ2-6
CASRGVPSSGANVLTF
TGTGCCAGCAGAGGGGTCCCCTCCTCTGGGGCCAACGTCCTGACTTTC
>NA|TRBV10-1|16|few|TRBJ1-5
CASSAVDRSSNQPQHF
TGCGCCAGCAGTGCCGTGGACCGCTCTAGCAATCAGCCCCAGCATTTT
>NA|TRBV5-5|13|NA|TRBJ2-5
CASSFSTVETQYF
TGTGCCAGCAGCTTCTCAACGGTCGAGACCCAGTACTTC
>NA|TRBV7-2|15|NA|TRBJ2-7
CASSLGAGELYEQYF
TGTGCCAGCAGCTTAGGTGCAGGAGAATTATACGAGCAGTACTTC
>NA|TRBV9|17|NA|TRBJ1-4
CASSAQSWGDYNEKLFF
TGTGCCAGCAGCGCCCAGTCCTGGGGGGATTATAATGAAAAACTGTTTTTT
>TRBD1|TRBV2|14|NA|TRBJ1-6
CASSEGTGGLALHF
TGTGCCAGCAGTGAAGGGACAGGGGGCCTGGCCCTCCACTTT
>NA|TRBV6-5|14|NA|TRBJ2-5
CASREEGGHETQYF
TGTGCCAGCAGGGAGGAGGGGGGGCATGAGACCCAGTACTTC
>NA|TRBV5-1|16|once|TRBJ1-1
CASSLSAAGANTEAFF
TGCGCCAGCAGCTTGTCCGCGGCAGGGGCGAACACTGAAGCTTTCTTT
>TRBD2|TRBV7-8|15|NA|TRBJ2-1
CASSSGAGMYNEQFF
TGTGCCAGCTCAAGCGGAGCGGGGATGTACAATGAGCAGTTCTTC
>NA|TRBV11-2|14|NA|TRBJ2-7
CASSSSWDGYEQYF
TGTGCCAGCAGCTCCTCCTGGGACGGTTACGAGCAGTACTTC
>NA|TRBV19|14|NA|TRBJ2-7
CASSEYRSSYEQYF
TGTGCCAGTAGTGAGTACAGGAGCTCCTACGAGCAGTACTTC
>TRBD1|TRBV5-1|14|NA|TRBJ2-7
CASSTGQGAYEQYF
TGCGCCAGCAGCACCGGACAGGGGGCCTACGAGCAGTACTTC
>NA|TRBV14|13|NA|TRBJ2-2
CASSQKNTGELFF
TGTGCCAGCAGCCAAAAAAACACCGGGGAGCTGTTTTTT
>NA|TRBV5-1|15|NA|TRBJ2-4
CASSLRGLGVDIQYF
TGCGCCTCCAGCCTGCGGGGTTTGGGTGTGGACATTCAGTACTTC
>NA|TRBV9|11|NA|TRBJ2-5
CASSVEETQYF
TGTGCCAGCAGCGTAGAAGAGACCCAGTACTTC
>TRBD2|TRBV10-3|17|NA|TRBJ2-5
CAISEASGGARRETQYF
TGTGCCATCAGTGAGGCGAGCGGGGGGGCTCGTCGGGAGACCCAGTACTTC
>NA|TRBV6-5|14|NA|TRBJ2-7
CASSYSIGPYEQYF
TGTGCCAGCAGTTACTCGATAGGGCCCTACGAGCAGTACTTC
>NA|TRBV6-1|14|NA|TRBJ1-1
CASSEGRMNTEAFF
TGTGCCAGCAGTGAAGGGCGGATGAACACTGAAGCTTTCTTT
>NA|TRBV4-1|14|NA|TRBJ2-2
CASRKADPTGELFF
TGCGCCAGCAGGAAGGCAGATCCCACCGGGGAGCTGTTTTTT
>TRBD1|TRBV5-1|14|NA|TRBJ2-3
CASGGTGGTDTQYF
TGCGCCAGCGGCGGGACAGGGGGCACAGATACGCAGTATTTT
>NA|TRBV11-3|13|NA|TRBJ1-5
CASSLGVNQPQHF
TGTGCCAGCAGCTTAGGAGTCAATCAGCCCCAGCATTTT
>TRBD1|TRBV5-6|13|few|TRBJ2-3
CASNLRGRDTQYF
TGTGCCAGCAACCTCAGGGGGCGAGATACGCAGTATTTT
>TRBD2|TRBV11-3|13|NA|TRBJ2-3
CASKLRGADTQYF
TGTGCCAGCAAATTGCGGGGGGCGGATACGCAGTATTTT
>TRBD1|TRBV9|15|NA|TRBJ1-2
CASSVGGQGNYGYTF
TGTGCCAGCAGCGTAGGGGGACAGGGTAACTATGGCTACACCTTC
>TRBD2|TRBV7-2|15|NA|TRBJ2-7
CASSLGGAGRDEQYF
TGTGCCAGCAGCTTAGGGGGCGCAGGGAGGGACGAGCAGTACTTC
>NA|TRBV7-9|15|NA|TRBJ1-1
CASSSSGLGHYEAFF
TGTGCCAGCAGCTCCTCAGGTCTGGGCCACTATGAAGCTTTCTTT
>NA|TRBV5-1|14|NA|TRBJ2-7
CASSLSQVANEQYF
TGCGCCAGCAGCTTGTCCCAGGTCGCCAACGAGCAGTACTTC
>TRBD1|TRBV18|15|NA|TRBJ2-3
CASSQRTGKTDTQYF
TGTGCCAGCTCACAACGGACAGGGAAGACAGATACGCAGTATTTT
>TRBD1|TRBV5-4|17|NA|TRBJ2-3
CASSLKSGGFSTDTQYF
TGTGCCAGCAGCCTAAAGTCAGGGGGCTTTAGCACAGATACGCAGTATTTT
>TRBD1|TRBV6-4|15|medium-sized|TRBJ2-7
CASNTGTGGSYEQYF
TGTGCCAGCAACACCGGGACAGGGGGATCCTACGAGCAGTACTTC